The 27 T cell receptor beta chains below all came from one sample that was sequenced in a study of sequential checkpoint blockade in melanoma. Here immunoSEQ multiplex PCR was the method, and the copy in TCRdb shows in-frame clones only, minus some. The repertoire holds approximately 3,700 clones, with approximately 22% as singletons. Treatment noted: randomized to nivolumab then ipilimumab (arm A) or the reverse (arm B). Here the sequenced sample was tumor tissue (inferred from file names), taken from a patient given nivolumab and ipilimumab in sequence. The receptors stem from a human donor with melanoma.

This clone was counted only a few times. The V and J genes are TRBV11-3 and TRBJ1-1; possible D gene TRBD1, 5 bases. Germline V gives CDR1 SGHNT, CDR2 YENEEA. The CDR3 covers 15 residues. Between the trimmed V and J ends, which lost 5 bases and 4 bases, there was a span of 17 bases. DNA of the CDR3: TGTGCCAGCAGCGGCCGGGGGGGAGGGACCACTGAAGCTTTCTTT. The encoded protein is CASSGRGGGTTEAFF. The entire variable domain, with the rest obtained from reference TRBV11-3 and TRBJ1-1, is as follows: EAGVVQSPRYKIIEKKQPVAFWCNPISGHNTLYWYLQNLGQGPELLIRYENEEAVDDSQLPKDRFSAERLKGVDSTLKIQPAELGDSAVYLCASSGRGGGTTEAFFGQGTRLTVV.

This rearrangement joins TRBV19 to TRBJ2-6, with 8 bases matching TRBD1. J gave up 0 bases and V 4 bases, and 2 bases lay outside the gene matches. CDR1 and CDR2 (germline): LNHDA, SQIVND (reference sequence). This CDR3 spans 16 amino acids. The DNA for the CDR3 is TGTGCCAGTAGTACGGGACAGGCCTCTGGGGCCAACGTCCTGACTTTC. Amino acid sequence: CASSTGQASGANVLTF.

About this clone: The same CDR3 also results from other DNA sequences found in this sample. The chain joins TRBV5-1 to TRBJ2-1; tentative D call: TRBD2 (6 bases). V dropped 2 bases and J dropped 1 base, with 7 bases sitting between them. There are 14 residues in the CDR3. The germline gives CDR1 SGHRS, CDR2 YFSETQ. The chain's CDR3 is CASSLGGSYNEQFF. The CDR3 DNA is TGCGCCAGCAGCTTAGGAGGGTCCTACAATGAGCAGTTCTTC.

J is TRBJ2-1 and V is TRBV11-3, with D possibly TRBD2 on 7 matching bases. From germline, CDR1 is SGHNT and CDR2 YENEEA. CDR3 length: 14 residues. V lost 0 bases and J 8 bases, leaving 11 bases between the germline ends. The CDR3 sequence: CASSLEAGAHEQFF. CDR3 DNA: TGTGCCAGCAGCTTAGAGGCGGGGGCCCATGAGCAGTTCTTC.

The chain employs TRBV6-8 and TRBJ2-7; no clear D. Deletions cut 0 bases from V and 5 bases from J, with 11 bases between. The germline CDR1 and CDR2 sequences are MNHGY and SAAAGT. The CDR3 covers 14 residues. The CDR3 sequence: CASSYSGLTDEQYF. CDR3 DNA sequence: TGTGCCAGCAGTTACTCGGGTTTAACCGACGAGCAGTACTTC.

The chain joins TRBV29-1 to TRBJ2-1; a weak D match, TRBD1 (5 bases). V lost 4 bases, J lost 4 bases, and 17 bases lay in between. Germline V gene sequence: CDR1 SQVTM, CDR2 ANQGSEA. The length of the CDR3 is 15 residues. CDR3 bases: TGCAGCGTTGTTCCGGACACTGGGGCTTACAATGAGCAGTTCTTC. This encodes CSVVPDTGAYNEQFF.

This clone is large (0.1 to 1%) in the sample. The rearrangement joins TRBV6-8 to TRBJ2-7, with 8 bases that match TRBD1. V trimming: 2 bases; J trimming: 1 base; junction bases outside the gene matches: 7. Germline lookup yields CDR1 MNHGY and CDR2 SAAAGT. This CDR3 contains 16 residues. The CDR3 protein is CASSYATRGPSYEQYF. Here the CDR3 DNA reads TGTGCCAGCAGTTACGCGACCAGGGGGCCGTCCTACGAGCAGTACTTC.

CDR3 nucleotide sequence: TGTGCCTGGTCGGTCACAGGGGGAAACACCATATATTTT. Protein sequence: CAWSVTGGNTIYF. The chain carries TRBV30 and TRBJ1-3, with TRBD1 as a possible D gene (6 bases). This CDR3 spans 13 amino acids. CDR1 is GTSNPN, CDR2 SVGIG, per germline (reference sequence). Trimming took off 5 bases at V and 4 bases at J, with 12 bases between the two ends.

This clone has more than one count but fewer than ten. The rearrangement links TRBV15 to TRBJ2-5; the match to TRBD2 covers 7 bases. V was pared by 0 bases and J by 5 bases, with 15 bases of the junction left unmatched. CDR3 length equals 18 residues. Looked up from germline, CDR1 is LNHNV and CDR2 is YYDKDF (reference sequence). For the CDR3, the DNA is TGTGCCACCAGCAGAGATCGCAATAGCGGTCACGGGAGGGAGACCCAGTACTTC. It yields the protein CATSRDRNSGHGRETQYF.

This clone was seen only a few times. The V call is TRBV7-1, the J call TRBJ2-1; D call uncertain. TRBV7-1 counts as an open reading frame of uncertain function. The CDR3 totals 13 residues. With 5 bases removed from V and 5 bases from J, the gap between germline ends came to 10 bases. CDR3 sequence (DNA): TGTGCCAGCAGCCAAGTCGGCAACAATGAGCAGTTCTTC. Protein product: CASSQVGNNEQFF.

Relative to its sample, this clone is medium-sized (0.01 to 0.1%). The CDR3 region has the DNA TGTGCCAGCAGTTACTTCGGGGGGACAGGGGGCCTTAACTATGGCTACACCTTC. It specifies CASSYFGGTGGLNYGYTF. V gene TRBV6-8 combines with J gene TRBJ1-2; 12 nucleotides align to TRBD1. The V segment lost 1 base and the J segment 1 base; nucleotides outside the gene matches: 7. This CDR3 spans 18 amino acids. Germline loops: CDR1 MNHGY, CDR2 SAAAGT.

CDR3 DNA sequence: TGTGCCACCAGCAGAGATCGGACAGCGACCACCGGGGAGCTGTTTTTT. This gives the protein CATSRDRTATTGELFF. V gene TRBV15 combines with J gene TRBJ2-2, with D possibly being TRBD1 (6 bases). V shed 0 bases and J shed 4 bases, with 12 bases lying between them. This CDR3 has 16 residues. Germline assignment: CDR1 LNHNV and CDR2 YYDKDF (reference sequence).

This clone was seen more than once but under ten times. The rearrangement links TRBV11-3 to TRBJ1-2; TRBD1 is a possible D gene (5 bases). There are 16 residues in the CDR3. Germline V gives CDR1 SGHNT, CDR2 YENEEA. V lost 3 bases and J lost 6, with 20 bases in between. In DNA form, the CDR3 reads TGTGCCAGCAGCTTTAGCGGAGGCAGGGTGAGGGATGGCTACACCTTC. It codes for CASSFSGGRVRDGYTF.

The sample holds many counts of this clone. The rearrangement joins TRBV6-8 to TRBJ2-4; D gene unclear. Germline assignment: CDR1 MNHGY and CDR2 SAAAGT. The germline V and J ends were trimmed by 7 bases and 1 base, with 14 bases remaining between them. This CDR3 is 15 amino acids long. In DNA, the CDR3 is TGTGCCAGCATACCTACGGCAGATGCCAAAAACATTCAGTACTTC. It codes for CASIPTADAKNIQYF.

The chain joins TRBV11-3 to TRBJ2-1, with 7 bases aligning to TRBD2. The CDR3 loop spans 17 amino acids. Trimming cost V 2 bases and J 8 bases; bases outside gene matches: 15. Looked up from germline, CDR1 is SGHNT and CDR2 is YENEEA. CDR3 sequence (DNA): TGTGCCAGCAGCTTACTGTCTAGCGGCCGACCGCACTATGAGCAGTTCTTC. Translation: CASSLLSSGRPHYEQFF.

This clone was seen more than once but under ten times. The chain carries TRBV11-3 and TRBJ1-6; D may be TRBD1 (5 bases). The CDR3 loop spans 15 amino acids. Germline-derived CDR1 and CDR2 are SGHNT and YENEEA. V lost 5 bases and J 4 bases, leaving 12 bases between the germline ends. The CDR3 reads CASSPSGHYNSPLHF. The CDR3 DNA is TGTGCCAGCAGCCCGTCCGGACATTATAATTCACCCCTCCACTTT.

This chain joins TRBV18 and TRBJ2-7; TRBD1 matches at 9 bases. V shed 3 bases and J 6 bases; nucleotides not matched to a gene: 12. The CDR3 is 16 residues long. Germline V lookup: CDR1 KGHSH, CDR2 LQKENI. CDR3 coding DNA: TGTGCCAGCTCACCGTCCGAACAGGGGGCGACGGGCGAGCAGTACTTC. Translated, it gives CASSPSEQGATGEQYF.

The chain combines TRBV6-8 with TRBJ1-5; a weak D match, TRBD1 (5 bases). The CDR3 loop spans 15 amino acids. The germline V gene has CDR1 MNHGY and CDR2 SAAAGT. The V and J ends lost 6 bases and 3 bases respectively, with 15 bases between them. The CDR3 DNA reads as TGTGCCAGCAGAACCCCGGGACGGACCAATCAGCCCCAGCATTTT. Translation: CASRTPGRTNQPQHF.

This clone is deemed large. J is TRBJ1-4 and V is TRBV6-8; possible D gene TRBD1, 6 bases. V lost 5 bases, J lost 5 bases, and 15 bases lay in between. The CDR3 consists of 15 residues. The germline V gene has CDR1 MNHGY and CDR2 SAAAGT. The CDR3 sequence: CASSARGGENEKLFF. CDR3 DNA sequence: TGTGCCAGCAGTGCCAGGGGAGGTGAGAATGAAAAACTGTTTTTT.

This clone qualifies as medium-sized (0.01 to 0.1%). This chain uses TRBV15 with TRBJ2-7, with TRBD1 matching over 7 bases. V lost 0 bases to trimming and J lost 5 bases; unmatched junction nucleotides: 13. From germline, CDR1 is LNHNV and CDR2 YYDKDF (reference sequence). This CDR3 spans 17 amino acids. This CDR3 is CATSRDQPLGGRDEQYF. The CDR3 bases are TGTGCCACCAGCAGAGATCAGCCATTAGGGGGCCGGGACGAGCAGTACTTC.

In this sample, this clone turned up many times. This chain uses TRBV6-8 with TRBJ2-5; 10 bases fit TRBD2. Germline V gene data show CDR1 as MNHGY and CDR2 as SAAAGT. This CDR3 comprises 18 residues. J was trimmed by 9 bases and V by 2 bases; bases with no gene match: 18. CDR3 coding DNA: TGTGCCAGCAGTTACGAACCCCACCATAGCGGGGGGCCCCTGGCCCAGTACTTC. Its protein is CASSYEPHHSGGPLAQYF.

This clone has just a few counts. The chain links TRBV18 to TRBJ2-7; D might be TRBD1 (6 bases). The CDR3 runs to 14 residues. V gave up 3 bases and J gave up 6 bases, with 15 bases separating them. Germline V gene sequence: CDR1 KGHSH, CDR2 LQKENI. The CDR3: CASSPVTGPAEQYF. The CDR3 region has the DNA TGTGCCAGCTCACCCGTCACAGGGCCCGCCGAGCAGTACTTC. Combining the CDR3 with reference TRBV18 and TRBJ2-7 gives the whole variable domain NAGVMQNPRHLVRRRGQEARLRCSPMKGHSHVYWYRQLPEEGLKFMVYLQKENIIDESGMPKERFSAEFPKEGPSILRIQQVVRGDSAAYFCASSPVTGPAEQYFGPGTRLTVT.

The V and J genes are TRBV5-1 and TRBJ1-1; D unclear. The germline CDR1 and CDR2 sequences are SGHRS and YFSETQ. Trimming took 0 bases from V and 5 from J, leaving 20 bases between them. The CDR3 loop spans 17 amino acids. CDR3 sequence reads: CASSLGAHILLRTEAFF. The CDR3 DNA reads as TGCGCCAGCAGCTTGGGGGCCCACATTTTATTGAGGACTGAAGCTTTCTTT.

This clone was counted only a few times. The rearrangement links TRBV15 to TRBJ1-2, with TRBD1 matching over 7 bases. Per germline, CDR1 LNHNV and CDR2 YYDKDF (reference sequence). V dropped 2 bases and J dropped 8; count of bases not matched to a gene: 8. This CDR3 is 14 amino acids long. CDR3 nucleotide sequence: TGTGCCACCAGCAGATCAAGGGGGCTAGAGGGCTACACCTTC. The encoded protein is CATSRSRGLEGYTF.

By sample share, this clone is medium-sized. The V call is TRBV11-3, the J call TRBJ2-7; D is ambiguous. The V end was cut by 3 bases, the J end by 2 bases, with 11 bases between. This CDR3 spans 14 amino acids. Germline V gene lookup returns CDR1 SGHNT and CDR2 YENEEA. CDR3 residues: CASSLAGGPYEQYF. The CDR3 coding sequence is TGTGCCAGCAGCTTGGCCGGTGGGCCCTACGAGCAGTACTTC.

This clone was counted ten times or more. The chain joins TRBV11-3 to TRBJ2-1; D possibly corresponds to TRBD2 (7 bases). Germline assignment: CDR1 SGHNT and CDR2 YENEEA. CDR3 length: 17 residues. V gave up 6 bases and J gave up 5 bases, with 23 bases separating them. CDR3 region: CASSKHRGRGPNNEQFF. The CDR3 coding sequence is TGTGCCAGCAGTAAACACCGGGGGCGGGGGCCAAACAATGAGCAGTTCTTC.

The rearrangement joins TRBV19 to TRBJ1-5; D might be TRBD1 (6 bases). V lost 1 base to trimming and J lost 9 bases, with 13 bases between them. Germline loops: CDR1 LNHDA, CDR2 SQIVND (reference sequence). The CDR3 loop spans 14 amino acids. The CDR3: CASSIGWGQPPQHF. The CDR3, as DNA: TGTGCCAGTAGTATAGGCTGGGGGCAGCCGCCCCAGCATTTT. The full variable domain, rest sourced from reference TRBV19 and TRBJ1-5, is DGGITQSPKYLFRKEGQNVTLSCEQNLNHDAMYWYRQDPGQGLRLIYYSQIVNDFQKGDIAEGYSVSREKKESFPLTVTSAQKNPTAFYLCASSIGWGQPPQHFGDGTRLSIL.